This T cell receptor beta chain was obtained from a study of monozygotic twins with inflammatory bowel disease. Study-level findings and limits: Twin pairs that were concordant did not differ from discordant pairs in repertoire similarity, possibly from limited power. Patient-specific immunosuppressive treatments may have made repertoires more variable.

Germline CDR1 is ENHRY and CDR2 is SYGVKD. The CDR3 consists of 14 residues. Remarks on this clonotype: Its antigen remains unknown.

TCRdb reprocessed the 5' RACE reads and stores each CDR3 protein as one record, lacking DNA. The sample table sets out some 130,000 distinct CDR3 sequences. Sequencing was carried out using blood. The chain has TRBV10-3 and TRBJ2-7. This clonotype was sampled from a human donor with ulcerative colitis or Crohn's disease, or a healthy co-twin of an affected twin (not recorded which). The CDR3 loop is CAISVDVGSYEQYF.